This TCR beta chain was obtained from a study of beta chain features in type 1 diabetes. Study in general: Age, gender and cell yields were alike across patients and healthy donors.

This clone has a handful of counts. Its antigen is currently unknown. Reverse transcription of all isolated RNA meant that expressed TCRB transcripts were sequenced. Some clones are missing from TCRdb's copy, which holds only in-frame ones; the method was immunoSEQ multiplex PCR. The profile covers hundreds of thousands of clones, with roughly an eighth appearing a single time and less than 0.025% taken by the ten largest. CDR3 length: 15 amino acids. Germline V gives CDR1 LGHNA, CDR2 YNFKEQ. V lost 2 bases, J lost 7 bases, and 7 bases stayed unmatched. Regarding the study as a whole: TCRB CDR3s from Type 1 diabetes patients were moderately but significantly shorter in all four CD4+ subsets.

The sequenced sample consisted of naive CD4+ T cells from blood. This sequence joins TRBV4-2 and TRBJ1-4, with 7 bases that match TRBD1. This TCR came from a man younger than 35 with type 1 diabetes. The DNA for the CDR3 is TGTGCCAGCAGCCAAAAAGGGGGCGCCGGTGAAAAACTGTTTTTT. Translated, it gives CASSQKGGAGEKLFF.